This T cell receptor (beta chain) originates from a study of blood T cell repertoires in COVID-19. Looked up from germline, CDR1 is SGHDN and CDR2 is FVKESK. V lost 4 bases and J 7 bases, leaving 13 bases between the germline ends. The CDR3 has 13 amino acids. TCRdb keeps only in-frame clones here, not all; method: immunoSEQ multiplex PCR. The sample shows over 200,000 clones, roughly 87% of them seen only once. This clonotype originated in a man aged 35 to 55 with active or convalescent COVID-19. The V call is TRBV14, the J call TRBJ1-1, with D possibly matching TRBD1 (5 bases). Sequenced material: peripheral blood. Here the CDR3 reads CASSLGGGVEAFF. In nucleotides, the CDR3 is TGTGCCAGCAGCCTTGGTGGGGGGGTTGAAGCTTTCTTT.